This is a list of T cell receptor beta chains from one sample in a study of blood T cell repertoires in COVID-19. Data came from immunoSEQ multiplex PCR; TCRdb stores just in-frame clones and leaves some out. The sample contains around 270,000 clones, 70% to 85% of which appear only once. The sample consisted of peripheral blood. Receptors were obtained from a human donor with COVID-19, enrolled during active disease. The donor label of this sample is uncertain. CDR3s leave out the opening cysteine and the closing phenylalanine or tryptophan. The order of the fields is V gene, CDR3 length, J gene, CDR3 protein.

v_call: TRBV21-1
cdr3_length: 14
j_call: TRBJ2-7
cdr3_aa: ASSKDTAGATYEQY

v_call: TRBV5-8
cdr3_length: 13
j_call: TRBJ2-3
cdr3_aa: ASSTGQGGTDTQY

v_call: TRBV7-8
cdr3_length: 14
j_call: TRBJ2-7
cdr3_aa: ASSLSGTPGGSEQY

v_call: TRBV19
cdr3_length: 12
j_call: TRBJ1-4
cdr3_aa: ASSMVDRDEKLF

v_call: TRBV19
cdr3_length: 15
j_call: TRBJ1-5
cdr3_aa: ASVGGGTGYSNQPQH

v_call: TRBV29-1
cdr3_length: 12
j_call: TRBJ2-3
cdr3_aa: SVERTGGPDTQY

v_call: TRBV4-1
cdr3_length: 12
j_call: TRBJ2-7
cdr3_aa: ASSPELYPYEQY

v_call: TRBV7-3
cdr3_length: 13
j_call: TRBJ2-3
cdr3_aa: ASSLDSGATDTQY

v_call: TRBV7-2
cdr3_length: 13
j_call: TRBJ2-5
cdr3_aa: ASSEQPGTGKTQY

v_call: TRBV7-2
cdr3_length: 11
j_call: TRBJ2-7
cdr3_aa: ASSTTLAGEQY

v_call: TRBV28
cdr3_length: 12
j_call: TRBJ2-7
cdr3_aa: ASRTGQGNYEQY

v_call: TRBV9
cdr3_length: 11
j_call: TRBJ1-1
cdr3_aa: ASGVGGSTEAF